The clone carrying this T cell receptor beta chain was counted only a few times. The junction differs from germline at one of its ends, possibly a read error. Original processing methods: Amplification with reference gene primers provided the estimates of nucleated cell counts. The method was immunoSEQ multiplex PCR; TCRdb's version includes in-frame clones alone and lacks a portion of them. The DNA gave D and trimming, while V, J and clone size come from that table. Of around 260,000 clones listed, 85% are singletons. This specimen belongs to a study of blood T cell repertoires in COVID-19. Study at large: The cDNA or gDNA used as material had been derived from T cells, B-cell-depleted T cells, or PBMCs.

Sequencing was carried out using peripheral blood. This sequence was found in a human donor in a cohort sampled during active COVID-19.

In DNA form, the CDR3 reads TGTGCCAGCAGCCAAGTTCAACGCGTCTTCTTC. Translating gives CASSQVQRVFF. The rearrangement joins TRBV3-1 (or the pseudogene TRBV3-2) to TRBJ2-7, with no clear D. CDR3 size: 11 residues. The germline V gene has CDR1 LGHDT and CDR2 YNNKEL (reference sequence).